This TCR beta chain was obtained from a study of shared T cell receptors in the human thymus (dated by TCRdb to the early 2020s). Background for the entire study: The study investigated the way shared, self-reactive T-cell receptor alpha chains are produced in the human thymus.

In the case of this clone: Its antigen is still unknown. Qualities for individual bases were not recorded, and no much larger clone is one base off.

Counted from cysteine to phenylalanine, this CDR3 has 16 amino acids. Here the CDR3 DNA is all that survives: 48 bases in frame from base 1. V and J lose 1 base and 6 bases, and a span of 18 bases separates them. As encoded in the germline V gene, CDR1 is LGHNA while CDR2 is YSLEER. Library preparation used the immunoSEQ multiplex PCR assay. Imported from immuneACCESS, the table was reduced by TCRdb to in-frame sequences with V and J called. These copies leave out some clones; in studies compared against another copy, an unresolved V gene accounts for under half, and the cause of the remainder is not known. For this sample the table gives just under 550,000 clones, of which 75% to 80% were detected only once. Of the sample, about 0.013% is held by the ten largest clones. A further study also used this sample, focusing on human thymus T cells. The second paper states: In Finland, the donors were immunologically healthy infants who were having open corrective cardiac surgery for congenital heart defects. The thymus tissue came from surgical resects taken out during corrective cardiac surgery. Both the thymic and the peripheral blood repertoires appeared to show biased V and J gene segment usage. Highly overlapping thymic TCR repertoires among unrelated individuals were reported in the related research. The study characterized TCR alpha and beta repertoires from about 8 infant thymus samples and four related peripheral blood samples. The cohort included about 6 male and two female infants, with donor ages spanning 7 to 244 days. Thymocytes were freed from the tissue by mechanical means and kept at -70 degrees C as pellets of roughly 9-34 million cells. A QIAsymphony instrument was used to extract genomic DNA from frozen cell pellets. The immunoSEQ multiplex PCR assay was used to amplify the TCRB and TCRAD loci from a standardized quantity of quality-controlled genomic DNA. The amplicons covered the V(D)J region and were long enough to include the CDR3 and to identify the V and J genes. The amplicons were sequenced on an Illumina platform via the commercial immunoSEQ service. Primer bias and sequencing errors were corrected using previously described methods, and TCRAD and TCRB definitions followed the IMGT database. Analysis of the repertoires was done with immunoSEQ Analyzer 3.0 and VDJTools and included basic statistics, V/J segment usage, diversity estimates, rarefaction and pairwise overlap. Diversity was estimated with Chao1, ChaoE, Efron-Thisted, Shannon and inverse Simpson indices, and also on datasets down-sampled to the smallest sample. Repertoire overlap was assessed by strict matching of CDR3 nucleotide sequence, V gene and J gene, and clustering was done by Jaccard-based multidimensional scaling. On average, thymus samples yielded roughly 800,000 unique TCRB clonotypes, whereas blood samples yielded roughly 81,000.

The receptor's source is a boy younger than two with a congenital heart defect. Donor details come from another sample of the same person, matched by shared clones. The V and J segments used are TRBV4-3 and TRBJ1-2, with the D gene not clear enough to name. The sequenced sample was thymocytes. The DNA sequence reads TGCGCCAGCAGCCAAGTTGGCCCCCGAGGAAGCAATGGCTACACCTTC. It is translated as CASSQVGPRGSNGYTF.